Below, 29 T cell receptor beta chains from the same sample are listed, as sequenced in a study of PD-1 blockade in mismatch repair-deficient tumors. Clones were sequenced by immunoSEQ multiplex PCR, and TCRdb holds only the in-frame ones, with some missing. The sample lists over 100,000 clones; around 80% were seen once. Sequencing used peripheral blood, obtained roughly 60 weeks after starting pembrolizumab. These receptors were obtained from an adult with mismatch repair-deficient cancer.

For the CDR3, the DNA is TGCAGCGTTCAAACTCTCCGCTATGGCTACACCTTC. It specifies CSVQTLRYGYTF. The chain employs TRBV29-1 and TRBJ1-2; D uncertain. Germline lookup yields CDR1 SQVTM and CDR2 ANQGSEA. CDR3 length: 12 residues. Trimming shortened V by 5 bases and J by 4 bases, and 11 bases separated the two germline ends.

The chain couples TRBV7-8 to TRBJ2-2; a possible D gene is TRBD1 (5 bases). Trimming took off 4 bases at V and 5 bases at J, with 11 bases between the two ends. The CDR3 runs 14 residues. Per germline, CDR1 SGHVS and CDR2 FQNEAQ. The CDR3 DNA reads as TGTGCCAGCAGCTCGACGAAGGGGACCGGGGAGCTGTTTTTT. Translation: CASSSTKGTGELFF. The full variable domain, its missing parts supplied by reference TRBV7-8 and TRBJ2-2, is GAGVSQSPRYKVAKRGQDVALRCDPISGHVSLFWYQQALGQGPEFLTYFQNEAQLDKSGLPSDRFFAERPEGSVSTLKIQRTQQEDSAVYLCASSSTKGTGELFFGEGSRLTVL.

This rearrangement joins TRBV6-5 to TRBJ1-2; 9 bases line up with TRBD1. There are 15 residues in the CDR3. The J segment lost 3 bases and the V segment lost 5 bases, leaving 7 bases of the junction unmatched. Germline-derived CDR1 and CDR2 are MNHEY and SVGAGI. CDR3 amino acids: CASSGRTGADYGYTF. In DNA, the CDR3 is TGTGCCAGCAGTGGCAGGACAGGGGCCGACTATGGCTACACCTTC.

The table lists this clone with a few counts. The rearrangement links TRBV21-1 to TRBJ2-7; the D call TRBD2 from the table was never checked on the DNA. TRBV21-1 is reported as a pseudogene. CDR3 length: 15 amino acids. CDR3 residues: CASSNRLAEAYEQYF. CDR3 nucleotide sequence: TGTGCCAGCAGCAACAGACTAGCGGAGGCCTACGAGCAGTACTTC.

The V gene is TRBV9, the J gene TRBJ1-1; 8 bases align to TRBD1. Germline loops: CDR1 SGDLS, CDR2 YYNGEE. This CDR3 has 14 residues. Trimming at V came to 4 bases and at J to 4 bases, leaving 6 bases not matched to a gene. CDR3 in DNA: TGTGCCAGCAGCTCCAGGGGGCAAGGCACTGAAGCTTTCTTT. Its protein product is CASSSRGQGTEAFF. Full variable domain (rest looked up from reference TRBV9 and TRBJ1-1): DSGVTQTPKHLITATGQRVTLRCSPRSGDLSVYWYQQSLDQGLQFLIQYYNGEERAKGNILERFSAQQFPDLHSELNLSSLELGDSALYFCASSSRGQGTEAFFGQGTRLTVV.

This rearrangement joins TRBV6-6 to TRBJ1-1, with D possibly TRBD1 on 5 matching bases. Trimming took 6 bases from V and 1 from J, leaving 9 bases between them. This CDR3 region has 13 residues. Germline V gene data show CDR1 as MNHNY and CDR2 as SVGAGI (reference sequence). The CDR3 protein is CASRGHSNTEAFF. Here the CDR3 DNA reads TGTGCCAGCAGAGGACACTCGAACACTGAAGCTTTCTTT.

The chain recombines TRBV19 with TRBJ1-2, with D perhaps matching TRBD1 (5 bases). The germline CDR1 and CDR2 sequences are LNHDA and SQIVND (reference sequence). Deletions cut 8 bases from V and 2 bases from J, with 15 bases between. The CDR3 runs 14 residues. CDR3 protein: CASRSTVGNYGYTF. DNA of the CDR3: TGTGCCAGTCGATCGACAGTGGGGAACTATGGCTACACCTTC.

The chain is built from TRBV4-3 and TRBJ2-1; 11 bases match TRBD2. The CDR3 totals 16 residues. J gave up 8 bases and V 1 base, and 7 bases lay outside the gene matches. CDR1 is LGHNA, CDR2 YSLEER, per germline. CDR3 DNA: TGCGCCAGCAGCCAAGGTCTAGCGGGAGGCGAGGATGAGCAGTTCTTC. Amino acid sequence: CASSQGLAGGEDEQFF.

The chain is built from TRBV10-2 and TRBJ1-1; D is ambiguous. The CDR3 is 12 residues long. Trimming shortened V by 4 bases and J by 2 bases, and 5 bases separated the two germline ends. Germline-derived CDR1 and CDR2 are WSHSY and SAAADI. Here the CDR3 reads CASSAGNTEAFF. The DNA of the CDR3 is TGCGCCAGCAGTGCGGGAAACACTGAAGCTTTCTTT.

The chain recombines TRBV19 with TRBJ2-7; D is unresolved. Germline V CDR1 and CDR2: LNHDA, SQIVND (reference sequence). The CDR3 consists of 16 residues. V was clipped by 1 base and J by 1 base, with 14 bases between them. CDR3 loop: CASSIVWSPGSYEQYF. The CDR3 coding sequence is TGTGCCAGTAGTATAGTATGGTCCCCCGGATCCTACGAGCAGTACTTC.

This clone was seen only a few times. The rearrangement uses TRBV11-3 and TRBJ2-3; the match to TRBD2 covers 9 bases. This CDR3 comprises 14 residues. Germline V CDR1 and CDR2: SGHNT, YENEEA. J was trimmed by 6 bases and V by 1 base; bases with no gene match: 2. The CDR3 DNA is TGTGCCAGCAGCTTAGTAGCGGGAGCGGATACGCAGTATTTT. This translates into CASSLVAGADTQYF.

The chain combines TRBV5-1 with TRBJ2-3; TRBD2 matches at 12 bases. The CDR3 extends over 18 amino acids. Germline V gene sequence: CDR1 SGHRS, CDR2 YFSETQ. V gave up 0 bases and J gave up 2 bases; unmatched junction bases: 7. The chain's CDR3 is CASSLGLAGGLNTDTQYF. In DNA, the CDR3 is TGCGCCAGCAGCTTGGGCCTAGCGGGAGGGCTAAACACAGATACGCAGTATTTT.

Judged by abundance, this clone is medium-sized. J is TRBJ2-2 and V is TRBV27; D may be TRBD2 (5 bases). The CDR3 is 16 residues long. The V gene lost 1 base and the J gene lost 5 bases, with 14 bases spanning the gap. Germline V gene data show CDR1 as MNHEY and CDR2 as SMNVEV (reference sequence). The CDR3 here is CASSLLYGGPTGELFF. DNA of the CDR3: TGTGCCAGCAGTTTATTGTATGGCGGGCCGACCGGGGAGCTGTTTTTT.

The chain carries TRBV27 and TRBJ1-2; possibly TRBD1 for D (5 bases). V was clipped by 3 bases and J by 8 bases, with 13 bases between them. Germline V gene sequence: CDR1 MNHEY, CDR2 SMNVEV (reference sequence). CDR3 length: 13 residues. CDR3 residues: CASSLGQGDGYTF. CDR3 DNA: TGTGCCAGCAGTTTGGGCCAGGGAGACGGCTACACCTTC.

This clone has a single count. The CDR3, as DNA: TGTGCTAGTGTCTTGCGGGGGGCGGCGTCTAGCGATAACGAAGGCAATGAGCAGTTCTTC. The encoded protein is CASVLRGAASSDNEGNEQFF. The genes are TRBV12-5 and TRBJ2-1, with TRBD2 matching 8 bases. The CDR3 runs 20 residues. The germline V gene has CDR1 LGHNT and CDR2 FRNRAP. The trim removed 7 bases at V and 6 bases at J, leaving 26 bases unmatched. The variable domain in full, completed from reference TRBV12-5 and TRBJ2-1, reads DARVTQTPRHKVTEMGQEVTMRCQPILGHNTVFWYRQTMMQGLELLAYFRNRAPLDDSGMPKDRFSAEMPDATLATLKIQPSEPRDSAVYFCASVLRGAASSDNEGNEQFFGPGTRLTVL.

DNA of the CDR3: TGTGCCAGCAGTTTTTCGGGGAGGGGAAACATTCAGTACTTC. Its translation is CASSFSGRGNIQYF. This chain connects TRBV28 to TRBJ2-4, with TRBD2 matching over 7 bases. The germline gives CDR1 MDHEN, CDR2 SYDVKM. The CDR3 runs 14 residues. V shed 3 bases and J 6 bases; nucleotides not matched to a gene: 5. The full variable domain, its missing parts supplied by reference TRBV28 and TRBJ2-4, is DVKVTQSSRYLVKRTGEKVFLECVQDMDHENMFWYRQDPGLGLRLIYFSYDVKMKEKGDIPEGYSVSREKKERFSLILESASTNQTSMYLCASSFSGRGNIQYFGAGTRLSVL.

The J gene is TRBJ1-5, the V gene TRBV7-9; 10 bases match TRBD1. The trim removed 8 bases at V and 5 bases at J, leaving 9 bases unmatched. The CDR3 spans 15 residues. The germline V gene has CDR1 SEHNR and CDR2 FQNEAQ (reference sequence). This CDR3 is CASGRTGGEDQPQHF. CDR3 bases: TGTGCCAGCGGACGGACAGGGGGGGAGGATCAGCCCCAGCATTTT.

This chain joins TRBV2 and TRBJ2-7; 7 bases are shared with TRBD2. The CDR3 loop spans 13 amino acids. The junction had 7 bases not matched to a gene; V was cut back by 7 bases and J by 4 bases. The V gene's germline CDR1 is SNHLY and CDR2 FYNNEI. CDR3 coding DNA: TGTGCCAGCATGGTGGGAGGGAGGTACGAGCAGTACTTC. Its protein is CASMVGGRYEQYF.

V usage is TRBV6-5 and J usage is TRBJ2-5; 9 nucleotides line up with TRBD1. The CDR3 spans 16 residues. J was trimmed by 3 bases and V by 4 bases; bases with no gene match: 9. Germline-derived CDR1 and CDR2 are MNHEY and SVGAGI. Here the CDR3 DNA reads TGTGCCAGCAGTTCGCACCCCGGGACAGGGAAAGAGACCCAGTACTTC. It codes for CASSSHPGTGKETQYF.

The gene calls are TRBV5-4 and TRBJ1-1, with D perhaps matching TRBD1 (5 bases). Trimming removed 1 base at V and 3 bases at J, with 10 bases between. The CDR3 runs 14 residues. CDR1 and CDR2 (germline): SGHNT, YYREEE (reference sequence). CDR3 loop: CASSLFGGYTEAFF. DNA for the CDR3: TGTGCCAGCAGCTTGTTCGGGGGATACACTGAAGCTTTCTTT.

The gene calls are TRBV27 and TRBJ2-7; 7 bases agree with TRBD2. The CDR3 is 15 amino acids. Germline lookup yields CDR1 MNHEY and CDR2 SMNVEV (reference sequence). The J segment lost 3 bases and the V segment lost 3 bases, leaving 8 bases of the junction unmatched. The CDR3 DNA is TGTGCCAGCAGTTTGGCTGCAAGCGGGATCTACGAGCAGTACTTC. Residues: CASSLAASGIYEQYF.

The rearrangement joins TRBV7-2 to TRBJ2-7; 11 nucleotides line up with TRBD2. V shed 3 bases and J 1 base; nucleotides not matched to a gene: 2. The CDR3 is 15 amino acids. The germline CDR1 and CDR2 sequences are SGHTA and FQGNSA. Here the CDR3 DNA reads TGTGCCAGCAGCTTGACTAGCGGGACTTCCTACGAGCAGTACTTC. It translates to CASSLTSGTSYEQYF.

The chain employs TRBV5-5 and TRBJ2-7; no clear D. The CDR3 is 13 amino acids. Trimming took 1 base from V and 6 from J, leaving 11 bases between them. CDR1 SGHKS and CDR2 YYEKEE come from the germline V gene (reference sequence). The CDR3 sequence is CASSLPLSGEQYF. CDR3 sequence (DNA): TGTGCCAGCAGCTTGCCCCTTTCGGGCGAGCAGTACTTC. The full variable domain, completed using reference TRBV5-5 and TRBJ2-7, is DAGVTQSPTHLIKTRGQQVTLRCSPISGHKSVSWYQQVLGQGPQFIFQYYEKEERGRGNFPDRFSARQFPNYSSELNVNALLLGDSALYLCASSLPLSGEQYFGPGTRLTVT.

The chain joins TRBV4-1 to TRBJ2-7; 11 bases match TRBD1. The CDR3 contains 15 residues. Germline CDR1 is MGHRA and CDR2 is YSYEKL. Unmatched junction bases numbered 6, after V lost 5 bases and J lost 3 bases. The CDR3 coding sequence is TGCGCCAGCAGCGACCGGGACAGGGGGTTCTACGAGCAGTACTTC. Its translation: CASSDRDRGFYEQYF.

The J gene is TRBJ1-1, the V gene TRBV19; D is unclear. CDR1 is LNHDA, CDR2 SQIVND, per germline (reference sequence). The CDR3 loop spans 11 amino acids. V dropped 7 bases and J dropped 6 bases, with 9 bases sitting between them. CDR3 sequence (DNA): TGTGCCAGTAAGATTATGGCTGAAGCTTTCTTT. Its protein is CASKIMAEAFF.

This clone came up a few times. V gene TRBV7-3 combines with J gene TRBJ2-2; 16 bases are a match to TRBD2. The CDR3 is 19 residues long. Per germline, CDR1 SGHTA and CDR2 FQGTGA. The V and J ends lost 5 bases and 3 bases, in that order; junction bases with no gene match: 9. DNA of the CDR3: TGTGCCAGCAGCGATACCGGGACTAGCGGGAGGGCCGACACCGGGGAGCTGTTTTTT. It codes for CASSDTGTSGRADTGELFF.

V is TRBV9 and J is TRBJ2-1; 8 bases are a match to TRBD2. The CDR3 consists of 14 residues. Germline V lookup: CDR1 SGDLS, CDR2 YYNGEE. Unmatched junction bases numbered 6, after V lost 4 bases and J lost 6 bases. CDR3 loop: CASSTQTSANEQFF. The CDR3 nucleotides are TGTGCCAGCAGCACCCAGACTAGCGCCAATGAGCAGTTCTTC. Full variable domain (rest looked up from reference TRBV9 and TRBJ2-1): DSGVTQTPKHLITATGQRVTLRCSPRSGDLSVYWYQQSLDQGLQFLIQYYNGEERAKGNILERFSAQQFPDLHSELNLSSLELGDSALYFCASSTQTSANEQFFGPGTRLTVL.

The table lists this clone with a few counts. The chain carries TRBV5-4 and TRBJ1-4; no clear D. Trimming took off 2 bases at V and 8 bases at J, with 7 bases between the two ends. Germline CDR1 and CDR2: SGHNT and YYREEE (reference sequence). The CDR3 has 12 amino acids. The DNA for the CDR3 is TGTGCCAGCAGCTTTGGGGAAGAAAAACTGTTTTTT. Protein: CASSFGEEKLFF.

The CDR3 sequence: CASSIVGIGGPTEAFF. Here the CDR3 DNA reads TGTGCCAGTAGTATAGTAGGGATCGGGGGGCCCACTGAAGCTTTCTTT. The chain has TRBV19 and TRBJ1-1, with D maybe TRBD1 (6 bases). CDR3 length: 16 amino acids. Germline assignment: CDR1 LNHDA and CDR2 SQIVND (reference sequence). Trimming shortened V by 1 base and J by 4 bases, and 16 bases separated the two germline ends.